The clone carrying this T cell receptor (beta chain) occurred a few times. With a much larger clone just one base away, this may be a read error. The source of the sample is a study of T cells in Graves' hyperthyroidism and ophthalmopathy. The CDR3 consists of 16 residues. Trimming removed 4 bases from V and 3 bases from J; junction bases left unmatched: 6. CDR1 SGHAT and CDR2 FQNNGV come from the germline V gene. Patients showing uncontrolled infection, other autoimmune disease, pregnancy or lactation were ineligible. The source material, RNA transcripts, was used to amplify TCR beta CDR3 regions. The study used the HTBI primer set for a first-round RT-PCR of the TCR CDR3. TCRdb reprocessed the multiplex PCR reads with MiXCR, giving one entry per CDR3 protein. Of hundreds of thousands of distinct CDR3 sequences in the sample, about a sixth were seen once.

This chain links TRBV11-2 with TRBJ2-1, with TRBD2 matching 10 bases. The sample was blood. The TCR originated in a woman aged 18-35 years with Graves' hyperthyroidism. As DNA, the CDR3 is TGTGCCAGCAGCTCAGGACTAGCGGCCTTCTACAATGAGCAGTTCTTC. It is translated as CASSSGLAAFYNEQFF.